This T cell receptor (beta chain) was identified during a study of blood T cell repertoires in COVID-19. V was clipped by 5 bases and J by 8 bases, with 10 bases between them. This CDR3 spans 11 amino acids. CDR1 is SQVTM and CDR2 is ANQGSEA in the germline V gene. Sequencing used immunoSEQ multiplex PCR; TCRdb keeps in-frame clones, though not all of them. Of about 140,000 clones listed, 65% to 80% are singletons. The clonotype comes from a man in his forties or fifties with acute or convalescent COVID-19. V usage is TRBV29-1 and J usage is TRBJ2-4, with D uncertain. Input material: peripheral blood. The CDR3 sequence: CSVQVFDIQYF. The DNA of the CDR3 is TGCAGCGTTCAGGTTTTCGACATTCAGTACTTC.